The 26 T cell receptor beta chains listed next were all sequenced from one sample in a study of T cell responses to AZD1222 COVID-19 vaccine. Here immunoSEQ multiplex PCR was the method, and the copy in TCRdb shows in-frame clones only, minus some. Of some 62,000 clones in the sample, 65% to 80% were seen once. The sequencing here drew on peripheral blood, taken on day 0 of AZD1222 vaccination. The receptor source for this set is an adult in good health.

There are a few counts of this clone. This chain uses TRBV29-1 with TRBJ2-7; TRBD2 aligns across 10 bases. The CDR3 totals 15 residues. Unmatched junction bases numbered 6, after V lost 4 bases and J lost 0 bases. Germline loops: CDR1 SQVTM, CDR2 ANQGSEA. The CDR3, as DNA: TGCAGCGTTGGAAAACTAGCGGGGATCTCCTACGAGCAGTACTTC. It is translated as CSVGKLAGISYEQYF.

The chain joins TRBV7-9 to TRBJ2-2; perhaps TRBD1 as D (5 bases). The CDR3 extends over 15 amino acids. Germline V lookup: CDR1 SEHNR, CDR2 FQNEAQ (reference sequence). Trimming stripped 5 bases from V and 5 bases from J, with 15 bases between. CDR3 in DNA: TGTGCCAGCAGCCCCCGACAGACTGGGACCGGGGAGCTGTTTTTT. Translating it yields CASSPRQTGTGELFF.

Only one count was recorded for this clone. The chain combines TRBV6-5 with TRBJ2-1, with D unresolved. The CDR3 loop spans 14 amino acids. CDR1 and CDR2 from the germline V gene are MNHEY and SVGAGI. Trimming cost V 5 bases and J 4 bases, with 12 bases left between them. CDR3 region: CASSPRTGYNEQFF. Here the CDR3 DNA reads TGTGCCAGCAGTCCTCGGACGGGTTACAATGAGCAGTTCTTC.

This chain connects TRBV3-1 (or the pseudogene TRBV3-2) to TRBJ1-5; no firm D call. Trimming stripped 6 bases from V and 6 bases from J, with 9 bases between. The CDR3 contains 12 residues. The germline V gene encodes CDR1 LGHDT and CDR2 YNNKEL (reference sequence). CDR3: CASSLRGQPQHF. The CDR3 region has the DNA TGTGCCAGCAGTTTGCGGGGTCAGCCCCAGCATTTT.

V and J are TRBV29-1 and TRBJ2-7; D gene ambiguous. The CDR3 loop spans 10 amino acids. Germline CDR1 and CDR2: SQVTM and ANQGSEA. V lost 1 base and J lost 6, with 4 bases in between. Here the CDR3 DNA reads TGCAGCGTTGAAGGGCCCGAGCAGTACTTC. It yields the protein CSVEGPEQYF.

CDR3 residues: CASSEWAEPLEKLFF. As DNA, the CDR3 is TGTGCCAGCAGTGAATGGGCCGAACCCCTAGAAAAACTGTTTTTT. The chain carries TRBV6-1 and TRBJ1-4; D not resolved. This CDR3 spans 15 amino acids. V dropped 2 bases and J dropped 8 bases, with 15 bases sitting between them. CDR1 MNHNS and CDR2 SASEGT come from the germline V gene.

This chain uses TRBV2 with TRBJ1-6, with a tentative D call TRBD1 (6 bases). The V gene lost 6 bases and the J gene lost 6 bases, with 15 bases spanning the gap. The CDR3 is made up of 15 amino acids. Germline V gene lookup returns CDR1 SNHLY and CDR2 FYNNEI. CDR3 DNA: TGTGCCAGCAGCCAACAACAGGGATCTAATTCACCCCTCCACTTT. This translates into CASSQQQGSNSPLHF. Using reference TRBV2 and TRBJ1-6 for the parts outside the CDR3, the full variable domain is EPEVTQTPSHQVTQMGQEVILRCVPISNHLYFYWYRQILGQKVEFLVSFYNNEISEKSEIFDDQFSVERPDGSNFTLKIRSTKLEDSAMYFCASSQQQGSNSPLHFGNGTRLTVT.

The V call is TRBV18, the J call TRBJ1-1; D uncertain. CDR1 is KGHSH, CDR2 LQKENI, per germline. This CDR3 spans 13 amino acids. V was clipped by 5 bases and J by 2 bases, with 9 bases between them. In DNA form, the CDR3 reads TGTGCCAGCTCAAGGGCAGCAAACACTGAAGCTTTCTTT. Protein product: CASSRAANTEAFF. Full variable domain (remainder filled in from reference TRBV18 and TRBJ1-1): NAGVMQNPRHLVRRRGQEARLRCSPMKGHSHVYWYRQLPEEGLKFMVYLQKENIIDESGMPKERFSAEFPKEGPSILRIQQVVRGDSAAYFCASSRAANTEAFFGQGTRLTVV.

The chain has TRBV5-1 and TRBJ1-4; a weak D match, TRBD1 (6 bases). V lost 0 bases to trimming and J lost 5 bases, with 17 bases between them. Germline assignment: CDR1 SGHRS and CDR2 YFSETQ. The CDR3 length is 17 residues. Written as DNA, the CDR3 is TGCGCCAGCAGCTTGGCGGAGTCGACAGGTTTGAATGAAAAACTGTTTTTT. Protein product: CASSLAESTGLNEKLFF.

The CDR3 sequence: CASSLDHGSHQPQHF. As DNA, the CDR3 is TGTGCCAGCAGCTTAGATCACGGCAGCCATCAGCCCCAGCATTTT. This chain uses TRBV11-2 with TRBJ1-5; D ambiguous. This CDR3 has 15 amino acids. V lost 0 bases to trimming and J lost 5 bases, with 11 bases between them. CDR1 SGHAT and CDR2 FQNNGV come from the germline V gene.

This clone has only one observation. V is TRBV10-3 and J is TRBJ2-3; TRBD1 agrees at 7 bases. The CDR3 is 15 amino acids. Germline V gene sequence: CDR1 ENHRY, CDR2 SYGVKD. The trim removed 4 bases at V and 2 bases at J, leaving 6 bases unmatched. The CDR3 DNA is TGTGCCATCAGTGTAGGGGGCGTTCCCACAGATACGCAGTATTTT. It codes for CAISVGGVPTDTQYF.

This clone was seen more than once but under ten times. V is TRBV30 and J is TRBJ2-2; D is tentatively TRBD1 or TRBD2 (5 bases each). The CDR3 loop spans 14 amino acids. Deletions cut 0 bases from V and 6 bases from J, with 11 bases between. CDR1 is GTSNPN and CDR2 is SVGIG in the germline V gene (reference sequence). CDR3 DNA: TGTGCCTGGAGTGTACTAGAAGGGGCCGGGGAGCTGTTTTTT. This translates into CAWSVLEGAGELFF.

This clone was detected many times. The genes are TRBV27 and TRBJ2-7; 9 bases align to TRBD1. The CDR3 has 15 residues. Trimming removed 1 base from V and 2 bases from J; junction bases left unmatched: 3. The germline V gene has CDR1 MNHEY and CDR2 SMNVEV (reference sequence). The CDR3 DNA is TGTGCCAGCAGTTTATACGGGACAGGGACCTACGAGCAGTACTTC. Its protein is CASSLYGTGTYEQYF.

J is TRBJ1-2 and V is TRBV12-3 or TRBV12-4; D is possibly TRBD1 (5 bases). V lost 4 bases, J lost 8 bases, and 14 bases lay in between. This CDR3 has 13 residues. The CDR3 reads CASSSGYGDGYTF. CDR3 nucleotides: TGTGCCAGCAGTTCCGGGTATGGGGACGGCTACACCTTC.

The gene calls are TRBV7-2 and TRBJ1-2; D might be TRBD1 (5 bases). The germline CDR1 and CDR2 sequences are SGHTA and FQGNSA. The ends were cut back, 11 bases at V and 0 bases at J, with 13 bases in the middle. The CDR3 covers 13 residues. CDR3 sequence (DNA): TGTGCCCTGAGGGGACTTGCTAACTATGGCTACACCTTC. It encodes CALRGLANYGYTF.

This sequence joins TRBV12-3 or TRBV12-4 and TRBJ1-1, with D uncertain. The CDR3 consists of 11 residues. V was shortened by 4 bases and J by 7 bases, with 7 bases between the two germline ends. Written as DNA, the CDR3 is TGTGCCAGCAGTTCAGTTTTTGAAGCTTTCTTT. It is translated as CASSSVFEAFF.

This rearrangement joins TRBV12-3 or TRBV12-4 to TRBJ2-3; TRBD1 matches at 8 bases. The CDR3 is made up of 12 amino acids. Unmatched junction bases numbered 1, after V lost 6 bases and J lost 5 bases. Written as DNA, the CDR3 is TGTGCCAGCAGCACAGGGGGAGATACGCAGTATTTT. It specifies CASSTGGDTQYF.

This clone was seen a few times. The V gene is TRBV7-2, the J gene TRBJ1-2; tentatively, D is TRBD1 (5 bases). The germline V gene has CDR1 SGHTA and CDR2 FQGNSA. The V and J ends lost 1 base and 2 bases respectively, with 14 bases between them. The CDR3 covers 16 residues. The CDR3 protein is CASSLDWGGGNYGYTF. DNA of the CDR3: TGTGCCAGCAGCTTAGATTGGGGGGGTGGGAACTATGGCTACACCTTC.

CDR3 nucleotides: TGTGCCAGTAGTAGGGACAGGTCCTCCTACGAGCAGTACTTC. Its protein is CASSRDRSSYEQYF. The rearrangement links TRBV2 to TRBJ2-7; 8 bases are shared with TRBD1. The CDR3 is made up of 14 amino acids. Trimming at V came to 9 bases and at J to 0 bases, leaving 7 bases not matched to a gene. CDR1 and CDR2 (germline): SNHLY, FYNNEI.

The gene calls are TRBV7-7 and TRBJ2-2; 7 positions agree with TRBD1. The germline V gene has CDR1 SSHAT and CDR2 FNYEAQ (reference sequence). This CDR3 has 14 amino acids. Germline trimming cut 5 bases from V and 3 bases from J; bases unmatched to any gene: 3. This CDR3 reads CASSIDRDTGELFF. The CDR3 bases are TGTGCCAGCAGCATAGACAGGGACACCGGGGAGCTGTTTTTT.

This rearrangement joins TRBV19 to TRBJ2-7, with 8 bases lining up with TRBD2. The CDR3 covers 14 residues. The germline CDR1 and CDR2 sequences are LNHDA and SQIVND (reference sequence). Trimming removed 2 bases from V and 6 bases from J; junction bases left unmatched: 6. The CDR3 DNA reads TGTGCCAGTAGTATAATTGCGGGGGGTAGCGAGCAGTACTTC. This codes for CASSIIAGGSEQYF.

The CDR3 is CASSDSTNYGYTF. The CDR3 region has the DNA TGTGCCAGCAGCGATAGTACTAACTATGGCTACACCTTC. This chain connects TRBV28 to TRBJ1-2, with D uncertain. Germline V gene lookup returns CDR1 MDHEN and CDR2 SYDVKM. The CDR3 has 13 residues. V was clipped by 6 bases and J by 0 bases, with 8 bases between them.

Points on this clone: It is unclear where the CDR3 begins or ends on the DNA, so no DNA is shown, and the CDR3 is as TCRdb lists it. This chain joins TRBV21-1 and TRBJ1-1; TRBD1 is the table's D call and was not checked against the DNA. TRBV21-1 constitutes a pseudogene. The CDR3 spans 17 residues, counting both ends. Here the CDR3 reads CASSPVGVGNRTTEAFF.

The chain links TRBV27 to TRBJ2-1; tentative D call: TRBD2 (7 bases). The CDR3 runs to 16 residues. The germline V gene has CDR1 MNHEY and CDR2 SMNVEV (reference sequence). Trimming left V 7 bases short and J 4 bases short, with 20 bases between. The CDR3 spells CASNPERGAGYNEQFF. As DNA, the CDR3 is TGTGCCAGCAATCCTGAACGGGGGGCGGGTTACAATGAGCAGTTCTTC.

The J gene is TRBJ2-3, the V gene TRBV28; D is perhaps TRBD2 (6 bases). V lost 10 bases to trimming and J lost 0 bases, with 14 bases between them. The CDR3 covers 14 residues. Germline values: CDR1 MDHEN, CDR2 SYDVKM. In DNA, the CDR3 is TGTGCCACCGTGTGGGGGACTAGCACAGATACGCAGTATTTT. This sequence encodes CATVWGTSTDTQYF.

The chain combines TRBV10-2 with TRBJ1-5; D remains unclear. CDR1 WSHSY and CDR2 SAAADI come from the germline V gene. V was clipped by 5 bases and J by 0 bases, with 11 bases between them. The CDR3 extends over 15 amino acids. DNA for the CDR3: TGCGCCAGCAGTCCCCATGGGGATAGCAATCAGCCCCAGCATTTT. Protein product: CASSPHGDSNQPQHF.